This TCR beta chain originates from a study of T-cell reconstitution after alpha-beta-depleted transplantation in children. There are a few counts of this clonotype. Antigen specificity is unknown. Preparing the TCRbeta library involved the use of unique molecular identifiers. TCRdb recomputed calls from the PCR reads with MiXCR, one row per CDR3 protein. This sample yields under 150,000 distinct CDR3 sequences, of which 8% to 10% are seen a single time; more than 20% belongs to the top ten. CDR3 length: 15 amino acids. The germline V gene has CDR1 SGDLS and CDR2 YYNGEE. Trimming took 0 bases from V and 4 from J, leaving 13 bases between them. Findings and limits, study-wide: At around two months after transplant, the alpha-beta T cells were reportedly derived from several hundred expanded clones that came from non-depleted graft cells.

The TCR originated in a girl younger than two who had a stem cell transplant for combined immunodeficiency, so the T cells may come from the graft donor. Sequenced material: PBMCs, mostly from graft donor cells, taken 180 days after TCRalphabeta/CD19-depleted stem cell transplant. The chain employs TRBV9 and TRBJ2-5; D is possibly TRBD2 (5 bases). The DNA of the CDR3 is TGTGCCAGCAGCGTAGGTGAGGTGGGGAGAGAGACCCAGTACTTC. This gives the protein CASSVGEVGRETQYF.